Following are 27 T cell receptor beta chains from one sample sequenced in a study of technical replicates of blood from several donors. Profiled with immunoSEQ multiplex PCR; TCRdb holds only in-frame clones, not every one. The data show tens of thousands of clones, 90% to 95% seen once. The sequenced sample was T cells isolated from PBMCs. These receptors were collected from a human donor in good health.

This clone was seen just once. DNA for the CDR3: TGTGCCAGCAGTTTATTGGGACAGGGGACGGAAAAACTGTTTTTT. It is translated as CASSLLGQGTEKLFF. This chain uses TRBV28 with TRBJ1-4, with 10 bases that match TRBD1. J gave up 8 bases and V 1 base, and 4 bases lay outside the gene matches. In germline, CDR1 is MDHEN, CDR2 SYDVKM. The CDR3 totals 15 residues.

The chain couples TRBV19 to TRBJ1-1; no clear D gene. V was clipped by 3 bases and J by 0 bases, with 8 bases between them. Germline assignment: CDR1 LNHDA and CDR2 SQIVND (reference sequence). This CDR3 has 14 residues. CDR3 sequence: CASSIVHLNTEAFF. CDR3 in DNA: TGTGCCAGTAGTATTGTACACCTGAACACTGAAGCTTTCTTT.

This rearrangement joins TRBV13 to TRBJ2-5, with 7 bases aligning to TRBD2. The CDR3 length is 16 residues. V gave up 4 bases and J gave up 1 base; unmatched junction bases: 9. Germline lookup yields CDR1 PRHDT and CDR2 FYEKMQ (reference sequence). The CDR3 protein is CASSSDAGVGQETQYF. The DNA for the CDR3 is TGTGCCAGCAGCTCAGATGCGGGAGTCGGCCAAGAGACCCAGTACTTC.

V gene TRBV13 combines with J gene TRBJ1-3; D remains ambiguous. The length of the CDR3 is 13 residues. V shed 5 bases and J shed 1 base, with 6 bases lying between them. Looked up from germline, CDR1 is PRHDT and CDR2 is FYEKMQ (reference sequence). The CDR3 loop is CASSPNSGNTIYF. CDR3 DNA sequence: TGTGCCAGCAGCCCAAATTCTGGAAACACCATATATTTT.

The table lists this clone with a few counts. This chain uses TRBV11-2 with TRBJ1-1; D remains ambiguous. Germline V gene lookup returns CDR1 SGHAT and CDR2 FQNNGV. The CDR3 consists of 13 residues. Trimming left V 5 bases short and J 4 bases short, with 11 bases between. The DNA for the CDR3 is TGTGCCAGCAGCCTTGCACAGAGCACTGAAGCTTTCTTT. Amino acids: CASSLAQSTEAFF.

This CDR3 reads CASSLYRGPTEAFF. CDR3 DNA sequence: TGTGCCAGCAGCTTATACAGGGGACCCACTGAAGCTTTCTTT. This rearrangement joins TRBV13 to TRBJ1-1; 7 bases are shared with TRBD1. Germline CDR1 is PRHDT and CDR2 is FYEKMQ (reference sequence). Trimming at V came to 2 bases and at J to 4 bases, leaving 4 bases not matched to a gene. This CDR3 spans 14 amino acids. Using reference TRBV13 and TRBJ1-1 for the parts outside the CDR3, the full variable domain is AAGVIQSPRHLIKEKRETATLKCYPIPRHDTVYWYQQGPGQDPQFLISFYEKMQSDKGSIPDRFSAQQFSDYHSELNMSSLELGDSALYFCASSLYRGPTEAFFGQGTRLTVV.

V usage is TRBV11-2 and J usage is TRBJ1-1; weak D call: TRBD1 (5 bases). This CDR3 is 14 amino acids long. Germline assignment: CDR1 SGHAT and CDR2 FQNNGV. Between the trimmed V and J ends, which lost 3 bases and 1 base, there was a span of 9 bases. CDR3 nucleotides: TGTGCCAGCAGCTTCAGTGGACAGAACACTGAAGCTTTCTTT. This sequence encodes CASSFSGQNTEAFF.

The chain employs TRBV5-6 and TRBJ1-2; D unclear. The CDR3 covers 13 residues. CDR1 is SGHDT, CDR2 YYEEEE, per germline. V lost 1 base and J 6 bases, leaving 10 bases between the germline ends. This CDR3 reads CASSLRTDNGYTF. The CDR3 nucleotides read TGTGCCAGCAGCTTGCGAACAGACAATGGCTACACCTTC.

This chain links TRBV21-1 with TRBJ2-1; the table's D call, TRBD1, was not checked against the DNA. TRBV21-1 is listed as a pseudogene. This CDR3 is 15 amino acids long. CDR3 DNA sequence: TGTGCCAGCAGCAACTGGACAGGGAGGAGGAATGAGCAGTTCTTC. Translated: CASSNWTGRRNEQFF.

As DNA, the CDR3 is TGTGCCTGGAGGAATACAGGGGCCAAAAACATTCAGTACTTC. Amino acid sequence: CAWRNTGAKNIQYF. The chain employs TRBV30 and TRBJ2-4, with D perhaps matching TRBD1 (6 bases). Germline loops: CDR1 GTSNPN, CDR2 SVGIG (reference sequence). Trimming removed 3 bases at V and 1 base at J, with 10 bases between. The CDR3 has 14 amino acids. Full variable domain (remainder filled in from reference TRBV30 and TRBJ2-4): SQTIHQWPATLVQPVGSPLSLECTVEGTSNPNLYWYRQAAGRGLQLLFYSVGIGQISSEVPQNLSASRPQDRQFILSSKKLLLSDSGFYLCAWRNTGAKNIQYFGAGTRLSVL.

V is TRBV29-1 and J is TRBJ2-7; tentative D call: TRBD1 (5 bases). Germline values: CDR1 SQVTM, CDR2 ANQGSEA. V was trimmed by 4 bases and J by 4 bases, leaving 11 bases between them. This CDR3 is built from 12 residues. CDR3 sequence: CSVAADSYEQYF. Here the CDR3 DNA reads TGCAGCGTTGCAGCCGACAGTTACGAGCAGTACTTC.

The chain joins TRBV7-9 to TRBJ1-3, with 8 bases lining up with TRBD1. Unmatched junction bases numbered 6, after V lost 7 bases and J lost 4 bases. This CDR3 comprises 14 residues. Per germline, CDR1 SEHNR and CDR2 FQNEAQ (reference sequence). DNA of the CDR3: TGTGCCAGCACCTCAGGACAGGGCGGAAACACCATATATTTT. Residues: CASTSGQGGNTIYF.

This chain connects TRBV2 to TRBJ2-3, with 14 bases aligning to TRBD2. The junction had 5 bases not matched to a gene; V was cut back by 11 bases and J by 4 bases. There are 14 residues in the CDR3. The germline CDR1 and CDR2 sequences are SNHLY and FYNNEI. CDR3: CAGGLAGVADTQYF. Written as DNA, the CDR3 is TGTGCCGGGGGACTAGCGGGAGTTGCAGATACGCAGTATTTT.

This clone was seen once. The V gene is TRBV9, the J gene TRBJ2-2; 11 nucleotides match TRBD2. The CDR3 sequence is 15 residues long. The junction had 5 bases not matched to a gene; V was cut back by 3 bases and J by 7 bases. Germline V lookup: CDR1 SGDLS, CDR2 YYNGEE. The CDR3 is CASSGTSGSGGELFF. The DNA for the CDR3 is TGTGCCAGCAGCGGTACTAGCGGGAGCGGCGGGGAGCTGTTTTTT.

This clone came up once. The genes are TRBV7-9 and TRBJ1-3, with 9 bases that match TRBD1. CDR1 and CDR2 from the germline V gene are SEHNR and FQNEAQ (reference sequence). V dropped 4 bases and J dropped 4; count of bases not matched to a gene: 2. CDR3 length equals 14 residues. The CDR3 reads CASSWDREGNTIYF. The CDR3 bases are TGTGCCAGCAGCTGGGACAGGGAAGGAAACACCATATATTTT.

This chain joins TRBV6-5 and TRBJ1-2; weak D call: TRBD1 (6 bases). Germline loops: CDR1 MNHEY, CDR2 SVGAGI. The CDR3 spans 13 residues. The V end lost 2 bases, the J end lost 4 bases, and 8 bases lay between the germline ends. In DNA, the CDR3 is TGTGCCAGCAGTTACACAGGGTCCTATGGCTACACCTTC. This gives the protein CASSYTGSYGYTF.

The V call is TRBV7-3, the J call TRBJ1-2; D gene ambiguous. This CDR3 has 16 residues. V dropped 0 bases and J dropped 0 bases, with 11 bases sitting between them. In germline, CDR1 is SGHTA, CDR2 FQGTGA. Written as DNA, the CDR3 is TGTGCCAGCAGCTTAACGTTCAGCGAAGCTAACTATGGCTACACCTTC. Its translation: CASSLTFSEANYGYTF.

This clone was seen a handful of times. V and J are TRBV6-1 and TRBJ1-2; 8 bases align to TRBD1. The junction had 6 bases not matched to a gene; V was cut back by 5 bases and J by 4 bases. Germline V gene sequence: CDR1 MNHNS, CDR2 SASEGT. The CDR3 totals 14 residues. CDR3 residues: CASSPWDRLYGYTF. CDR3 DNA sequence: TGTGCCAGCAGTCCATGGGACAGGCTCTATGGCTACACCTTC.

The chain employs TRBV27 and TRBJ1-1, with 11 bases that match TRBD1. The CDR3 loop spans 17 amino acids. J lost 4 bases, V lost 7 bases, and 14 bases had no gene match. Looked up from germline, CDR1 is MNHEY and CDR2 is SMNVEV (reference sequence). CDR3 residues: CASNQRTGGKSSTEAFF. CDR3 nucleotide sequence: TGTGCCAGCAACCAACGGACAGGGGGCAAGTCTTCCACTGAAGCTTTCTTT.

The chain couples TRBV6-1 to TRBJ2-7, with D unresolved. CDR3 length equals 13 residues. V was cut by 8 bases and J by 3 bases, with 14 bases left in between. CDR1 and CDR2 from the germline V gene are MNHNS and SASEGT. The CDR3 reads CASGSQDLYEQYF. CDR3 DNA sequence: TGTGCCAGCGGATCTCAGGATCTCTACGAGCAGTACTTC.

The chain combines TRBV6-6 with TRBJ2-7, with 7 positions matching TRBD2. Unmatched junction bases numbered 12, after V lost 2 bases and J lost 5 bases. The CDR3 has 16 residues. Germline V gene lookup returns CDR1 MNHNY and CDR2 SVGAGI (reference sequence). The DNA of the CDR3 is TGTGCCAGCAGTTACGGTCTAGCGGAGGGCGCGGACGAGCAGTACTTC. Its protein product is CASSYGLAEGADEQYF.

The rearrangement links TRBV18 to TRBJ2-5; 7 bases fit TRBD1. Germline V gives CDR1 KGHSH, CDR2 LQKENI. This CDR3 comprises 14 residues. V dropped 2 bases and J dropped 4; count of bases not matched to a gene: 4. CDR3 protein: CASSPVRQGETQYF. The CDR3 DNA follows: TGTGCCAGCTCACCAGTACGACAGGGAGAGACCCAGTACTTC.

CDR3 coding DNA: TGTGCCAGCAGCTTACGAGGACAGGGTGACACCGGGGAGCTGTTTTTT. This sequence encodes CASSLRGQGDTGELFF. The chain is built from TRBV7-9 and TRBJ2-2, with TRBD1 identical over 8 bases. V gave up 2 bases and J gave up 3 bases; unmatched junction bases: 5. This CDR3 contains 16 residues. Germline V gene sequence: CDR1 SEHNR, CDR2 FQNEAQ (reference sequence).

The chain is built from TRBV6-5 and TRBJ2-7; tentative D call: TRBD1 (8 bases). The V gene's germline CDR1 is MNHEY and CDR2 SVGAGI. The length of the CDR3 is 14 residues. The ends were cut back, 5 bases at V and 2 bases at J, with 13 bases in the middle. The CDR3 DNA follows: TGTGCCAGCAGTACAGGGGGGGGAACCTACGAGCAGTACTTC. Protein: CASSTGGGTYEQYF.

This CDR3 reads CASSSPLNPGQGGPNTEAFF. The CDR3 nucleotides are TGTGCCAGCAGCTCCCCCCTTAATCCGGGACAGGGGGGTCCAAACACTGAAGCTTTCTTT. The chain links TRBV9 to TRBJ1-1, with 11 bases that match TRBD1. Per the germline V gene, CDR1 is SGDLS and CDR2 is YYNGEE. The CDR3 is 20 amino acids. The V gene end was trimmed by 4 bases and the J gene end by 2 bases; junction bases not matched to a gene: 19.

CDR3 DNA sequence: TGTGCCAGCAGCGGCCGGGACAGGGTAGGCGAGCAGTACTTC. Its translation is CASSGRDRVGEQYF. The chain is built from TRBV28 and TRBJ2-7, with TRBD1 matching 9 bases. Germline CDR1 MDHEN, CDR2 SYDVKM. The CDR3 has 14 residues. V lost 6 bases to trimming and J lost 6 bases; unmatched junction nucleotides: 9.

This chain connects TRBV4-2 to TRBJ2-7, with D possibly TRBD2 on 5 matching bases. CDR3 size: 14 residues. Trimming shortened V by 6 bases and J by 5 bases, and 17 bases separated the two germline ends. Germline CDR1 reads LGHNA; CDR2 reads YNFKEQ. Here the CDR3 DNA reads TGTGCCAGCAGAGCAACTAGATACTTCAACGAGCAGTACTTC. This sequence encodes CASRATRYFNEQYF.